This TCR beta chain was recovered during a study of T cell repertoires in cytomegalovirus infection. In the study overall: Recently identified HLA-C-restricted CMV epitopes and well-studied HLA-B-restricted CMV epitopes were used by the study.

There are a few counts of this clonotype. Antigen unknown. Using its own MiXCR run on the reads, TCRdb lists one record per CDR3 protein. This sample yields some 220,000 distinct CDR3 sequences, of which roughly two fifths are seen a single time; 55% to 60% belongs to the top ten. The CDR3 has 15 amino acids. Germline V CDR1 and CDR2: SGHTA, FQGNSA. Trimming took 5 bases from V and 0 from J, leaving 10 bases between them. The clonotype was recovered from a human donor in good health (CMV status not recorded). Some clones in this sample may be carry-over from other donors' samples. The sequencing used CD8+ T cells from cultured PBMCs, collected from culture after CMV antigen stimulation. This chain joins TRBV7-2 and TRBJ1-4; no firm D call. The DNA of the CDR3 is TGTGCCAGCAGCATATACAGCGCAACTAATGAAAAACTGTTTTTT. Amino acids: CASSIYSATNEKLFF.